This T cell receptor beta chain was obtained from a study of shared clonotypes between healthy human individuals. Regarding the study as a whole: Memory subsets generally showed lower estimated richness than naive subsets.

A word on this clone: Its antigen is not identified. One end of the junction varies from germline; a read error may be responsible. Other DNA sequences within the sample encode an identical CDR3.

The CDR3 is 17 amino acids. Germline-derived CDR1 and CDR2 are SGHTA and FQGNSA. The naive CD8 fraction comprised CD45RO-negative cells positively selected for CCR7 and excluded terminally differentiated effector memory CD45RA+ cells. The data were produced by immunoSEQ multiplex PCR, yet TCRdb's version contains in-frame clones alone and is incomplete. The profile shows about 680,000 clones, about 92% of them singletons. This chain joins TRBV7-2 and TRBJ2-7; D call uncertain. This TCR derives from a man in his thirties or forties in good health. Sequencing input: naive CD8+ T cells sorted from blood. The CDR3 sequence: CASSLTRSAFSSYEQYF. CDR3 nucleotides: TGCGCCAGCAGCTTAACCCGGTCAGCGTTTAGCTCCTACGAGCAGTACTTC. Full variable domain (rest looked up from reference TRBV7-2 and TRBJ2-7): GAGVSQSPSNKVTEKGKDVELRCDPISGHTALYWYRQSLGQGLEFLIYFQGNSAPDKSGLPSDRFSAERTGGSVSTLTIQRTQQEDSAVYLCASSLTRSAFSSYEQYFGPGTRLTVT.